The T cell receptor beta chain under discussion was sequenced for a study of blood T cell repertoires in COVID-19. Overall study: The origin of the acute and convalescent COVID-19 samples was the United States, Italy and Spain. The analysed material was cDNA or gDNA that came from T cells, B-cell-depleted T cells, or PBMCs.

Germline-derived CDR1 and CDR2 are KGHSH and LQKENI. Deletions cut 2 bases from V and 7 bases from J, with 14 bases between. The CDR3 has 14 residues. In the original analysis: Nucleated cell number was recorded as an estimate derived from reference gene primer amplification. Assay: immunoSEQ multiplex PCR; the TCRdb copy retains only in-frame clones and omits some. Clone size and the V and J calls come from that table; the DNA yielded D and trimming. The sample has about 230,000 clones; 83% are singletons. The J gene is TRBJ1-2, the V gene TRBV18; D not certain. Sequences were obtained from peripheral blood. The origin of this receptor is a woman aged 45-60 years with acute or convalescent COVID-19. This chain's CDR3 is CASSPAADFGGYTF. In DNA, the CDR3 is TGTGCCAGCTCACCAGCGGCAGATTTTGGTGGCTACACCTTC.